This TCR beta chain was profiled in a study of PD-1 blockade in classical Hodgkin lymphoma. Findings of the study overall: Individuals who commenced nivolumab within less than 1 year of ASCT were excluded.

Method: immunoSEQ multiplex PCR; TCRdb's copy keeps in-frame clones and lacks some. Among tens of thousands of clones, over 70% were seen once, and the ten largest hold over 20%. As concerns this clone: The antigen remains unidentified.

With V trimmed by 6 bases and J by 2 bases, 10 bases remained unmatched. Germline values: CDR1 MDHEN, CDR2 SYDVKM. The length of the CDR3 is 16 residues. All patients relapsed after autologous stem cell transplantation, and brentuximab vedotin exposure varied. V and J are TRBV28 and TRBJ2-3; TRBD1 matches at 8 bases. Source: peripheral blood mononuclear cells (PBMCs), taken at baseline. The sequence came from a human donor with classical Hodgkin lymphoma. In nucleotides, the CDR3 is TGTGCCAGCAGCCCTCCGGACAGGGCACCCACAGATACGCAGTATTTT. It translates to CASSPPDRAPTDTQYF. Combining the CDR3 with reference TRBV28 and TRBJ2-3 gives the whole variable domain DVKVTQSSRYLVKRTGEKVFLECVQDMDHENMFWYRQDPGLGLRLIYFSYDVKMKEKGDIPEGYSVSREKKERFSLILESASTNQTSMYLCASSPPDRAPTDTQYFGPGTRLTVL.